These T cell receptor beta chains were read from a single sample in a study of identical twins. Via MiXCR, TCRdb re-called the 5' RACE reads, giving one row per CDR3 protein. The sample contains some 440,000 distinct CDR3 sequences, roughly a quarter of which appear only once. These records were also assigned to another study, of T cells expressing NK-cell markers.

The sequencing sample was made of CD4+ T cells sorted from blood. The receptors were sampled from a young woman in good health. Each CDR3 is given with its conserved first and last residue. The D gene is left open where the match is weak. Clone size is shown for a subset of rows, as once, few, many or a class of expanded clone.

V gene: TRBV12-3/TRBV12-4; D gene: TRBD2; clone size: few; J gene: TRBJ2-1; CDR3 protein: CAITGGPKTNEQFF; CDR3 DNA: TGTGCCATCACGGGGGGACCTAAAACCAATGAGCAGTTCTTC
V gene: TRBV29-1; D gene: TRBD1; clone size: many; J gene: TRBJ2-7; CDR3 protein: CSVVQGANEQYF; CDR3 DNA: TGCAGCGTTGTGCAGGGGGCTAACGAGCAGTACTTC
V gene: TRBV7-2; D gene: .; clone size: .; J gene: TRBJ1-4; CDR3 protein: CASSPRGTTNEKLFF; CDR3 DNA: TGTGCCAGCAGCCCGAGGGGGACGACTAATGAAAAACTGTTTTTT
V gene: TRBV5-1; D gene: TRBD1; clone size: few; J gene: TRBJ2-1; CDR3 protein: CASSLVQGNNEQFF; CDR3 DNA: TGCGCCAGCAGCTTGGTACAGGGGAACAATGAGCAGTTCTTC
V gene: TRBV6-6; D gene: .; clone size: .; J gene: TRBJ1-2; CDR3 protein: CASSYISPEGYTF; CDR3 DNA: TGTGCCAGCAGTTACATCTCACCGGAGGGCTACACCTTC
V gene: TRBV12-3/TRBV12-4; D gene: .; clone size: .; J gene: TRBJ2-3; CDR3 protein: CASSPLQQGGGTDTQYF; CDR3 DNA: TGTGCCAGCAGTCCCCTACAACAGGGTGGTGGCACAGATACGCAGTATTTT
V gene: TRBV12-3/TRBV12-4; D gene: .; clone size: .; J gene: TRBJ2-7; CDR3 protein: CASNRGDEQYF; CDR3 DNA: TGTGCCAGCAACCGAGGCGACGAGCAGTACTTC
V gene: TRBV6-2/TRBV6-3; D gene: .; clone size: few; J gene: TRBJ2-3; CDR3 protein: CASSDPSRMRDTQYF; CDR3 DNA: TGTGCCAGCAGCGACCCCTCCCGGATGAGAGATACGCAGTATTTT
V gene: TRBV12-3/TRBV12-4; D gene: TRBD1; clone size: .; J gene: TRBJ1-4; CDR3 protein: CASSRDSSEKLFF; CDR3 DNA: TGTGCCAGCAGTCGGGACAGTAGTGAAAAACTGTTTTTT
V gene: TRBV3-1; D gene: .; clone size: few; J gene: TRBJ2-3; CDR3 protein: CASMARGNPRNTQYF; CDR3 DNA: TGTGCCAGCATGGCCCGGGGCAACCCACGTAATACGCAGTATTTT
V gene: TRBV18; D gene: TRBD2; clone size: .; J gene: TRBJ2-1; CDR3 protein: CASSPAGGGVYEQFF; CDR3 DNA: TGTGCCAGCTCTCCAGCGGGAGGAGGTGTCTATGAGCAGTTCTTC
V gene: TRBV2; D gene: .; clone size: .; J gene: TRBJ1-1; CDR3 protein: CASRARAGEAFF; CDR3 DNA: TGTGCCAGCAGGGCCCGGGCAGGGGAAGCTTTCTTT
V gene: TRBV10-3; D gene: TRBD1; clone size: few; J gene: TRBJ1-1; CDR3 protein: CAISVTGMTEAFF; CDR3 DNA: TGTGCCATCAGTGTGACAGGGATGACTGAAGCTTTCTTT